The 26 T cell receptor beta chains below were found in one sample sequenced in a study of blood T cell repertoires in COVID-19. TCRdb's table, derived via immunoSEQ multiplex PCR, lists solely in-frame clones and lacks some. The sample has about 220,000 clones, 80% to 90% seen once; the top ten hold about 5.1%. Sample: peripheral blood. The receptor set was obtained from a woman in her sixties or seventies who had recovered from COVID-19.

The chain has TRBV29-1 and TRBJ2-2; 11 bases match TRBD2. The J segment lost 0 bases and the V segment lost 3 bases, leaving 6 bases of the junction unmatched. CDR1 and CDR2 from the germline V gene are SQVTM and ANQGSEA. The CDR3 loop spans 17 amino acids. The CDR3 here is CSVEGLAGGTNTGELFF. CDR3 DNA: TGCAGCGTTGAGGGCCTAGCGGGGGGAACGAACACCGGGGAGCTGTTTTTT.

The chain has TRBV6-5 and TRBJ1-2; 10 bases are a match to TRBD1. Germline lookup yields CDR1 MNHEY and CDR2 SVGAGI. This CDR3 contains 15 residues. V lost 0 bases and J lost 8; bases outside the gene matches: 6. The CDR3: CASSYSGQGGEGYTF. CDR3 coding DNA: TGTGCCAGCAGTTACTCAGGACAGGGGGGGGAAGGCTACACCTTC.

The chain carries TRBV2 and TRBJ1-5; D gene uncertain. Germline V lookup: CDR1 SNHLY, CDR2 FYNNEI. The CDR3 has 13 residues. Trimming removed 6 bases at V and 1 base at J, with 7 bases between. CDR3 region: CASRAGSNQPQHF. CDR3 in DNA: TGTGCCAGCAGGGCAGGAAGCAATCAGCCCCAGCATTTT. The entire variable domain, with the rest obtained from reference TRBV2 and TRBJ1-5, is as follows: EPEVTQTPSHQVTQMGQEVILRCVPISNHLYFYWYRQILGQKVEFLVSFYNNEISEKSEIFDDQFSVERPDGSNFTLKIRSTKLEDSAMYFCASRAGSNQPQHFGDGTRLSIL.

The V and J genes are TRBV7-2 and TRBJ2-4; D may be TRBD1 (5 bases). Trimming took 1 base from V and 7 from J, leaving 14 bases between them. This CDR3 region has 15 residues. Germline lookup yields CDR1 SGHTA and CDR2 FQGNSA. The CDR3 loop is CASSLVAGLGNIQYF. The CDR3 bases are TGTGCCAGCAGCTTAGTGGCAGGGCTAGGGAACATTCAGTACTTC.

This clone was recorded only once. The J gene is TRBJ2-7, the V gene TRBV9, with TRBD2 identical over 8 bases. Germline V gives CDR1 SGDLS, CDR2 YYNGEE. The V gene end was trimmed by 0 bases and the J gene end by 0 bases; junction bases not matched to a gene: 8. The CDR3 has 17 residues. The CDR3 spells CASSVGLAGFSSYEQYF. In DNA, the CDR3 is TGTGCCAGCAGCGTAGGGCTAGCGGGTTTCAGCTCCTACGAGCAGTACTTC.

This clone was counted once. The V gene is TRBV5-1, the J gene TRBJ2-3; a weak D match, TRBD2 (7 bases). The CDR3 is made up of 14 amino acids. CDR1 SGHRS and CDR2 YFSETQ come from the germline V gene. The ends were cut back, 6 bases at V and 6 bases at J, with 17 bases in the middle. In DNA, the CDR3 is TGCGCCAGCACCGCTAGCGGAGGGGGGGATACGCAGTATTTT. This codes for CASTASGGGDTQYF.

The V call is TRBV30, the J call TRBJ2-5, with a possible D match to TRBD1 (6 bases). Germline V CDR1 and CDR2: GTSNPN, SVGIG (reference sequence). Deletions cut 8 bases from V and 7 bases from J, with 14 bases between. CDR3 length: 11 residues. As DNA, the CDR3 is TGTGCCCATATACAGGGAGTGACCCAGTACTTC. As protein: CAHIQGVTQYF.

The rearrangement links TRBV6-5 to TRBJ1-2; D remains unclear. Trimming left V 8 bases short and J 4 bases short, with 14 bases between. The CDR3 has 13 amino acids. The germline gives CDR1 MNHEY, CDR2 SVGAGI. CDR3 bases: TGTGCCAGCTCTCTGGGGAGGTTCTATGGCTACACCTTC. As protein: CASSLGRFYGYTF.

This chain connects TRBV7-6 to TRBJ2-7; D unresolved. This CDR3 region has 13 residues. Germline CDR1 is SGHVS and CDR2 is FNYEAQ. The germline V and J ends were trimmed by 5 bases and 2 bases, with 10 bases remaining between them. In nucleotides, the CDR3 is TGTGCCAGCAGCCAACCCGACACCTACGAGCAGTACTTC. As protein: CASSQPDTYEQYF.

This chain uses TRBV15 with TRBJ1-5, with 9 bases matching TRBD1. The length of the CDR3 is 16 residues. Trimming cost V 5 bases and J 6 bases; bases outside gene matches: 11. Germline CDR1 LNHNV, CDR2 YYDKDF (reference sequence). The CDR3 here is CATSPGTGRRSQPQHF. The CDR3 DNA is TGTGCCACCAGCCCGGGGACAGGGCGGAGGAGTCAGCCCCAGCATTTT.

This chain connects TRBV10-3 to TRBJ1-2, with 8 bases fitting TRBD1. The ends lost 7 bases at V and 4 bases at J; junction bases unmatched: 14. Germline lookup yields CDR1 ENHRY and CDR2 SYGVKD. The length of the CDR3 is 16 residues. Written as DNA, the CDR3 is TGTGCCATCAATGCCGGGACAGGTGAAAGGGGCTATGGCTACACCTTC. Protein sequence: CAINAGTGERGYGYTF.

The chain is built from TRBV4-1 and TRBJ2-1; maybe TRBD2 (6 bases). V was cut by 3 bases and J by 9 bases, with 12 bases left in between. CDR1 is MGHRA and CDR2 is YSYEKL in the germline V gene. This CDR3 has 13 amino acids. CDR3 bases: TGCGCCAGCAGCCAGGGACTCCGCGCTGAGCAGTTCTTC. This gives the protein CASSQGLRAEQFF.

This clone was counted once. The rearrangement joins TRBV4-1 to TRBJ1-2; tentatively, D is TRBD1 (6 bases). From germline, CDR1 is MGHRA and CDR2 YSYEKL. Trimming pared 1 base from V and 2 bases from J, leaving 11 bases between. The CDR3 loop spans 15 amino acids. In nucleotides, the CDR3 is TGCGCCAGCAGCCAAGTCAGGGGACCAAACTATGGCTACACCTTC. This translates into CASSQVRGPNYGYTF.

J is TRBJ1-3 and V is TRBV7-9; weak D call: TRBD1 (5 bases). The CDR3 has 15 residues. V was shortened by 5 bases and J by 0 bases, with 11 bases between the two germline ends. Germline loops: CDR1 SEHNR, CDR2 FQNEAQ (reference sequence). Here the CDR3 reads CASSHGQFSGNTIYF. In DNA, the CDR3 is TGTGCCAGCAGCCATGGACAATTCTCTGGAAACACCATATATTTT. Based on the CDR3 plus reference TRBV7-9 and TRBJ1-3, the full variable domain is DTGVSQNPRHKITKRGQNVTFRCDPISEHNRLYWYRQTLGQGPEFLTYFQNEAQLEKSRLLSDRFSAERPKGSFSTLEIQRTEQGDSAMYLCASSHGQFSGNTIYFGEGSWLTVV.

The chain joins TRBV4-1 to TRBJ2-4; unclear D gene. Germline lookup yields CDR1 MGHRA and CDR2 YSYEKL. The CDR3 has 14 amino acids. The V end lost 4 bases, the J end lost 0 bases, and 7 bases lay between the germline ends. In DNA form, the CDR3 reads TGCGCCAGCAGCCCCCAGGCAGCCAAAAACATTCAGTACTTC. This gives the protein CASSPQAAKNIQYF.

The chain links TRBV6-5 to TRBJ2-3, with 7 bases identical to TRBD2. The CDR3 totals 15 residues. CDR1 is MNHEY and CDR2 is SVGAGI in the germline V gene. The V and J ends lost 2 bases and 4 bases, in that order; junction bases with no gene match: 6. This CDR3 is CASSYLAGVPDTQYF. The CDR3 DNA reads as TGTGCCAGCAGTTACCTTGCGGGGGTTCCAGATACGCAGTATTTT.

The rearrangement joins TRBV27 to TRBJ1-1; no clear D gene. Trimming cost V 5 bases and J 1 base, with 14 bases left between them. This CDR3 contains 15 residues. In germline, CDR1 is MNHEY, CDR2 SMNVEV (reference sequence). The CDR3 sequence: CASSGIRVGNTEAFF. The CDR3 bases are TGTGCCAGCAGTGGCATACGGGTGGGGAACACTGAAGCTTTCTTT.

The chain has TRBV9 and TRBJ2-7; 9 bases are shared with TRBD1. Germline V gives CDR1 SGDLS, CDR2 YYNGEE. The V segment lost 3 bases and the J segment 6 bases; nucleotides outside the gene matches: 10. CDR3 size: 15 residues. CDR3 sequence reads: CASSATGGLGREQYF. The CDR3 DNA reads TGTGCCAGCAGCGCAACAGGGGGCTTGGGTCGCGAGCAGTACTTC.

The table lists this clone with many counts. This sample also contains other DNA sequences that code for the same CDR3. This chain joins TRBV30 and TRBJ1-1, with D maybe TRBD1 (5 bases). CDR3 size: 12 residues. The germline gives CDR1 GTSNPN, CDR2 SVGIG (reference sequence). V lost 2 bases, J lost 4 bases, and 8 bases lay in between. CDR3 nucleotide sequence: TGTGCCTGGAGTACGGGGGGCACTGAAGCTTTCTTT. Its protein is CAWSTGGTEAFF. The full variable domain, its missing parts supplied by reference TRBV30 and TRBJ1-1, is SQTIHQWPATLVQPVGSPLSLECTVEGTSNPNLYWYRQAAGRGLQLLFYSVGIGQISSEVPQNLSASRPQDRQFILSSKKLLLSDSGFYLCAWSTGGTEAFFGQGTRLTVV.

The chain combines TRBV7-8 with TRBJ2-1, with D perhaps TRBD1 (6 bases). V lost 1 base to trimming and J lost 1 base, with 8 bases between them. The germline gives CDR1 SGHVS, CDR2 FQNEAQ. The CDR3 has 15 amino acids. The CDR3 here is CASSLVQGSYNEQFF. The CDR3 region has the DNA TGTGCCAGCAGCTTAGTGCAGGGGTCCTACAATGAGCAGTTCTTC.

This rearrangement joins TRBV18 to TRBJ2-1; D might be TRBD2 (7 bases). V was clipped by 6 bases and J by 9 bases, with 21 bases between them. Germline loops: CDR1 KGHSH, CDR2 LQKENI. The CDR3 loop spans 15 amino acids. The CDR3 protein is CASSPPGGGGGEQFF. The DNA for the CDR3 is TGTGCCAGCTCCCCTCCCGGGGGAGGGGGTGGTGAGCAGTTCTTC.

The rearrangement links TRBV9 to TRBJ1-3; no clear D gene. The V end lost 0 bases, the J end lost 2 bases, and 9 bases lay between the germline ends. The CDR3 loop spans 15 amino acids. From germline, CDR1 is SGDLS and CDR2 YYNGEE. The CDR3: CASSVGSSAGNTIYF. The CDR3 region has the DNA TGTGCCAGCAGCGTAGGGTCTTCGGCTGGAAACACCATATATTTT.

The rearrangement links TRBV18 to TRBJ1-2; the match to TRBD1 covers 7 bases. The V and J ends lost 5 bases and 4 bases, in that order; junction bases with no gene match: 7. This CDR3 has 14 amino acids. Germline CDR1 is KGHSH and CDR2 is LQKENI. As DNA, the CDR3 is TGTGCCAGCTCATCATACAGGGGTGGCTATGGCTACACCTTC. It specifies CASSSYRGGYGYTF.

This clone has only one observation. The chain employs TRBV11-2 and TRBJ1-6; D gene unclear. Germline loops: CDR1 SGHAT, CDR2 FQNNGV. The CDR3 extends over 13 amino acids. The ends were cut back, 5 bases at V and 5 bases at J, with 7 bases in the middle. In DNA form, the CDR3 reads TGTGCCAGCAGCCCCGGGAATAATTCACCCCTCCACTTT. Its translation is CASSPGNNSPLHF.

This chain connects TRBV30 to TRBJ2-3; 7 bases line up with TRBD1. The CDR3 covers 16 residues. CDR1 is GTSNPN, CDR2 SVGIG, per germline (reference sequence). J gave up 1 base and V 3 bases, and 10 bases lay outside the gene matches. CDR3 DNA sequence: TGTGCCTGGAGGGGACCTACAGGGGTGGGCACAGATACGCAGTATTTT. Translating it yields CAWRGPTGVGTDTQYF.

The CDR3 DNA reads TGCGCCAGCAGCCAAGTCTCAGGGGCCCTAGCCAAAAACATTCAGTACTTC. Translation gives CASSQVSGALAKNIQYF. The rearrangement uses TRBV4-1 and TRBJ2-4, with D perhaps matching TRBD1 (6 bases). From germline, CDR1 is MGHRA and CDR2 YSYEKL. This CDR3 comprises 17 residues. Trimming removed 1 base at V and 0 bases at J, with 13 bases between.